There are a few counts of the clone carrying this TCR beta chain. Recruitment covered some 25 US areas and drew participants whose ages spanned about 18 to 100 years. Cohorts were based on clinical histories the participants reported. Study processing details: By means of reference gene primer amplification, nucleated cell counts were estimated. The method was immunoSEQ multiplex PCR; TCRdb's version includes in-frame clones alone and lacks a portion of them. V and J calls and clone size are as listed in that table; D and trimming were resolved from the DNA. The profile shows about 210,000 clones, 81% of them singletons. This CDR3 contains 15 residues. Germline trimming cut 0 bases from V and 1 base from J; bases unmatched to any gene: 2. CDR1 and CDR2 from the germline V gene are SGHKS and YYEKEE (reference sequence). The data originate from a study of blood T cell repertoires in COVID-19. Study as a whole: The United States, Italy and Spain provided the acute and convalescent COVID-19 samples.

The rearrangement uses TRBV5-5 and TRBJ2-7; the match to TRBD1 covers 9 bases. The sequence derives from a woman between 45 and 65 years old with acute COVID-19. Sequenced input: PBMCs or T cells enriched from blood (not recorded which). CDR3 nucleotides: TGTGCCAGCAGCTTGGGGACAGGGGTTTCCTACGAGCAGTACTTC. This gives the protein CASSLGTGVSYEQYF.